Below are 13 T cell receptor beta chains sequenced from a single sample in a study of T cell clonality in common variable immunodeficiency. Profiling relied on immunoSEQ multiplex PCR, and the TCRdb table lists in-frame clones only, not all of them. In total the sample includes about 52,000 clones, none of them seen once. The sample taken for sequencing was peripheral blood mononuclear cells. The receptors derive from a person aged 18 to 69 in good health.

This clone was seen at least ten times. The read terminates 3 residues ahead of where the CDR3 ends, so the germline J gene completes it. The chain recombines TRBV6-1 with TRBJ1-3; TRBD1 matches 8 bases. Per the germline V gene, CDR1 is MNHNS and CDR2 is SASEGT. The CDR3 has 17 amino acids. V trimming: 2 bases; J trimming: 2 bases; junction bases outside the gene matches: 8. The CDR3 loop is CASSEYGRGRTGNTIYF. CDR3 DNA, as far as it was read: TGTGCCAGCAGTGAATATGGCAGGGGGCGGACTGGAAACACC.

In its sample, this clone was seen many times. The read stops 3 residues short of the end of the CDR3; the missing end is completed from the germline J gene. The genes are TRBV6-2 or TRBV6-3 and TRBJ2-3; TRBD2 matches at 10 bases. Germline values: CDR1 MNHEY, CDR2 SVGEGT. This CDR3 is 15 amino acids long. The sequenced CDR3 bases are TGTGCCAGCAGCCCCGGGACTAGCGAATGGGAGACG. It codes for CASSPGTSEWET. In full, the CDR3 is CASSPGTSEWETQYF.

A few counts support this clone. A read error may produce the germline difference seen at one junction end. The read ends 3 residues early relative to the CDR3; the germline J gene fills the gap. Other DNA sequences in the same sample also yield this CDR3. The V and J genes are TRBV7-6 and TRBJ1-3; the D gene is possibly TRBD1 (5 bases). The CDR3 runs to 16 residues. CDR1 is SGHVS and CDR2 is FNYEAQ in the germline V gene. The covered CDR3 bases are TGTGCCAGCAGCGCCAACTACCGGGACTTAGGAAACACA. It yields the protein CASSANYRDLGNT. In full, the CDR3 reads CASSANYRDLGNTIYF.

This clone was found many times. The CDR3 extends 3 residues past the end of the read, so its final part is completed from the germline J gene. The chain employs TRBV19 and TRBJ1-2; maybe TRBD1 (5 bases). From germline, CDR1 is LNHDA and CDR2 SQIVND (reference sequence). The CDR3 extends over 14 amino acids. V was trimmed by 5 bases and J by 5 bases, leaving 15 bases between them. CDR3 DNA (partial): TGTGCCAGTAGTGCACGAGGGGTGGTATATGGC. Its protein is CASSARGVVYG. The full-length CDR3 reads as CASSARGVVYGYTF.

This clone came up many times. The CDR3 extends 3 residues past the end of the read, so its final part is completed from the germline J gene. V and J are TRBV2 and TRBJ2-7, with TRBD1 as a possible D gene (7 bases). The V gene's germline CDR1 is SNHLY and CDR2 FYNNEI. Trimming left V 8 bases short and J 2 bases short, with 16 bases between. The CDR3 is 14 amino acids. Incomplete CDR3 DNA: TGTGCCAGCGGACGGGGCAGGGGGGCCTACGAG. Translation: CASGRGRGAYE. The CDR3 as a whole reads CASGRGRGAYEQYF.

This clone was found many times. The sequenced CDR3 bases are TGCAGCGGGGGACAGGGGATGGGAGAGACC. As protein: CSGGQGMGET. The entire CDR3 reads CSGGQGMGETQYF. The V and J genes are TRBV29-1 and TRBJ2-5; TRBD1 matches 10 bases. The CDR3 goes on 3 residues after the read ends, and that part is filled in from the germline J gene. The CDR3 consists of 13 residues. Germline assignment: CDR1 SQVTM and CDR2 ANQGSEA. After removal of 7 bases from V and 4 bases from J, the junction contained 6 bases not matched to a gene.

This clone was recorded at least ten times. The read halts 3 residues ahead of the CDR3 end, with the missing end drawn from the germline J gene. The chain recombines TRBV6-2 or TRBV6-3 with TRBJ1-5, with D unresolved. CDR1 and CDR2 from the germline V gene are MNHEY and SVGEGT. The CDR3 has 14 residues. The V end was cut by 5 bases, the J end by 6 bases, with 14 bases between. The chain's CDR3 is CASSDTSTSQPQHF. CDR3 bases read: TGTGCCAGCAGTGACACATCTACAAGTCAGCCC.

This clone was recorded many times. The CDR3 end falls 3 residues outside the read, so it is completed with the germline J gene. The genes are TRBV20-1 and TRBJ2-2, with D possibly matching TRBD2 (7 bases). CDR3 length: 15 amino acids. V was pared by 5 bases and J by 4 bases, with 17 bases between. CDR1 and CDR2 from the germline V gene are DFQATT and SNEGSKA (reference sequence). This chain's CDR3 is CSAPGEGSGTGELFF. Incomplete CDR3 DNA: TGCAGTGCTCCAGGGGAGGGTTCGGGCACCGGGGAG.

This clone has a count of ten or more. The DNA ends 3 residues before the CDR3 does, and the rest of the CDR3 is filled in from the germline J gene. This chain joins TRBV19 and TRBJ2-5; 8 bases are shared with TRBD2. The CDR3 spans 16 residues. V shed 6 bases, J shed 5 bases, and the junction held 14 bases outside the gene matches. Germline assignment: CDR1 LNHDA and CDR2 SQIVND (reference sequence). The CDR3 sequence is CASRGAGAALAETQYF. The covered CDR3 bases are TGTGCCAGTAGGGGAGCGGGAGCGGCCCTGGCGGAGACC.

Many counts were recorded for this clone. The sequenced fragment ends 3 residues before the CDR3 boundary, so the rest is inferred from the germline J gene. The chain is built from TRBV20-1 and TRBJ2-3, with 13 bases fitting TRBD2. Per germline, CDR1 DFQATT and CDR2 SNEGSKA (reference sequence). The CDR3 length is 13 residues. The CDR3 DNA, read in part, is TGCGGACTAGCGGGAGTGAGTAAAGATACG. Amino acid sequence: CGLAGVSKDT. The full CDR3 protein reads CGLAGVSKDTQYF.

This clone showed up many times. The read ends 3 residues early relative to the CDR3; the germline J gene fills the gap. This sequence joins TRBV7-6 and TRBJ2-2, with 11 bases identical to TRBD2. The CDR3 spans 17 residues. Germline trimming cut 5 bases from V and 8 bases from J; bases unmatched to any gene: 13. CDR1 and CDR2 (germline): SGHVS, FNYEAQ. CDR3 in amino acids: CASSLDLTSGASGELFF. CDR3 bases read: TGTGCCAGCAGCCTCGACTTGACTAGCGGGGCAAGTGGGGAG.

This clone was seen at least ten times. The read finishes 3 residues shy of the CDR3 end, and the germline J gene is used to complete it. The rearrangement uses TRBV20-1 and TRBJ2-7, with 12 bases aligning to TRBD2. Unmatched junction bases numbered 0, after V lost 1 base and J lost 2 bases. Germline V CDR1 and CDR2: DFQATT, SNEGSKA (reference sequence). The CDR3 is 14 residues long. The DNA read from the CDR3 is TGCAGTGCTAGAGGGACTAGCGGGACCTACGAG. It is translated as CSARGTSGTYE. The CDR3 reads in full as CSARGTSGTYEQYF.

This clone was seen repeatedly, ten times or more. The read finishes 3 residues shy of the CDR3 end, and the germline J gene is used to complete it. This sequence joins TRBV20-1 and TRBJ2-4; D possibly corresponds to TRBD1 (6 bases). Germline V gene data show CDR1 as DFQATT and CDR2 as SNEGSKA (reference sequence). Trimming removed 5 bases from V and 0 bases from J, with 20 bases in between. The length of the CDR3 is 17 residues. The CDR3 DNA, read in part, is TGCAGTGCTGGGGGCATGGACAGAAGCCTAGCCAAAAACATT. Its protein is CSAGGMDRSLAKNI. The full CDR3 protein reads CSAGGMDRSLAKNIQYF.